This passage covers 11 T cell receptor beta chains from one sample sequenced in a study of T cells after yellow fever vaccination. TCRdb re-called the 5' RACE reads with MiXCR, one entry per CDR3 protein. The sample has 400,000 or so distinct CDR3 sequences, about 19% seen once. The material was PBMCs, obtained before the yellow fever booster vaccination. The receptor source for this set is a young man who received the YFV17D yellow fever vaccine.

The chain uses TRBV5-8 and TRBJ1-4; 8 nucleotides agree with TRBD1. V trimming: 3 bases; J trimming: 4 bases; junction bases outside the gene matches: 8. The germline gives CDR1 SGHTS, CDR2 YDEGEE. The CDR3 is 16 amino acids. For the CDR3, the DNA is TGTGCCAGCAGCTATAGGGGGACAGGCTATAATGAAAAACTGTTTTTT. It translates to CASSYRGTGYNEKLFF. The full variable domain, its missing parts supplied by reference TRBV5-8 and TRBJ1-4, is EAGVTQSPTHLIKTRGQQATLRCSPISGHTSVYWYQQALGLGLQFLLWYDEGEERNRGNFPPRFSGRQFPNYSSELNVNALELEDSALYLCASSYRGTGYNEKLFFGSGTQLSVL.

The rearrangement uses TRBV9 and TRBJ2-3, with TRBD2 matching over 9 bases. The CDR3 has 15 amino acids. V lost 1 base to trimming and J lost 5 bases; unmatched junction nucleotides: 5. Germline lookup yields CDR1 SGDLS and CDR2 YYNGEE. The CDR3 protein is CASSVSGGPEDTQYF. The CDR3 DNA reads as TGTGCCAGCAGCGTAAGCGGGGGGCCAGAAGATACGCAGTATTTT.

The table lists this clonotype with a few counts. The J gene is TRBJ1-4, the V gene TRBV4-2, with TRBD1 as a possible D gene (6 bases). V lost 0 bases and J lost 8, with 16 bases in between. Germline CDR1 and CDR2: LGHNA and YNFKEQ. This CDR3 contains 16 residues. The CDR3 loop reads CASSQDLQGRREKLFF. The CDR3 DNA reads TGTGCCAGCAGCCAAGATTTGCAGGGGAGGAGGGAAAAACTGTTTTTT.

The CDR3 is CASSRGTGGGFEQFF. CDR3 coding DNA: TGCGCCAGCAGCCGAGGGACAGGGGGCGGTTTTGAGCAGTTCTTC. V gene TRBV4-3 combines with J gene TRBJ2-1, with 12 positions matching TRBD1. With V trimmed by 4 bases and J by 9 bases, 7 bases remained unmatched. Germline V CDR1 and CDR2: LGHNA, YSLEER. This CDR3 contains 15 residues.

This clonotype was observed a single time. Here the CDR3 reads CASSFARGVGDTQYF. In nucleotides, the CDR3 is TGTGCCAGCAGTTTCGCCAGGGGAGTCGGAGATACGCAGTATTTT. The chain combines TRBV12-3 or TRBV12-4 with TRBJ2-3; TRBD1 might be the D (6 bases). The CDR3 is 15 amino acids. V dropped 3 bases and J dropped 5 bases, with 15 bases sitting between them.

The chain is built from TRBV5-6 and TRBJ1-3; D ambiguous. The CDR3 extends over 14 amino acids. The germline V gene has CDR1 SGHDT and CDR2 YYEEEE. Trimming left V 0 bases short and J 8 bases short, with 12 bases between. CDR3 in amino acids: CASSLGVAGDTIYF. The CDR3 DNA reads TGTGCCAGCAGCTTGGGGGTAGCGGGAGACACCATATATTTT. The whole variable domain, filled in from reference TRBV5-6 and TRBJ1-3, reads DAGVTQSPTHLIKTRGQQVTLRCSPKSGHDTVSWYQQALGQGPQFIFQYYEEEERQRGNFPDRFSGHQFPNYSSELNVNALLLGDSALYLCASSLGVAGDTIYFGEGSWLTVV.

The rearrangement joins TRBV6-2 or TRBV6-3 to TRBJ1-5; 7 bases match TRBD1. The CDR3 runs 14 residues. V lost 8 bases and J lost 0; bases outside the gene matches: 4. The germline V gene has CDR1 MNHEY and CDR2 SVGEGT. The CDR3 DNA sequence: TGTGCCAGCGGACAGGAGTATAGCAATCAGCCCCAGCATTTT. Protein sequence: CASGQEYSNQPQHF.

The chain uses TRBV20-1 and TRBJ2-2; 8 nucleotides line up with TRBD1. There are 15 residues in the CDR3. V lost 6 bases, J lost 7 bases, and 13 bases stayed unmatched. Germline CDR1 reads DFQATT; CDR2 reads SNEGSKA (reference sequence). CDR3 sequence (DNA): TGCAGTGCGAGATCAGGGGGCGAACAGTTCGGGGAGCTGTTTTTT. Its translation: CSARSGGEQFGELFF.

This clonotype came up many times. CDR3 loop: CASSAEKPGARITDTQYF. In DNA, the CDR3 is TGTGCCAGCAGCGCCGAGAAGCCTGGGGCCCGAATCACAGATACGCAGTATTTT. The V gene is TRBV9, the J gene TRBJ2-3; perhaps TRBD1 as D (5 bases). This CDR3 has 18 residues. V lost 3 bases, J lost 2 bases, and 22 bases lay in between. Germline V gene lookup returns CDR1 SGDLS and CDR2 YYNGEE.

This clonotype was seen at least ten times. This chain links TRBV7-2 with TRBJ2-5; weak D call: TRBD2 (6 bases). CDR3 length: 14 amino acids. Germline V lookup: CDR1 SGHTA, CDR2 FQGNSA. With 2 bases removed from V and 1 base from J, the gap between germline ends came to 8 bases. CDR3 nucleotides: TGTGCCAGCAGCTTATCGCGGGGCCAAGAGACCCAGTACTTC. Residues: CASSLSRGQETQYF.

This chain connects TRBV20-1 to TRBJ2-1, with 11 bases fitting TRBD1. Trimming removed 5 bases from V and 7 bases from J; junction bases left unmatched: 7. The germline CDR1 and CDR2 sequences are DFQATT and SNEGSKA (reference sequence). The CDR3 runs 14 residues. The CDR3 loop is CSAPWTGGLNEQFF. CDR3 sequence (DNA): TGCAGTGCTCCGTGGACAGGGGGCTTGAATGAGCAGTTCTTC.